This T cell receptor (beta chain) was profiled in a study of blood T cell repertoires in COVID-19. For the study at large: The United States, Italy and Spain provided the acute and convalescent COVID-19 samples.

Per the study methods: Reference gene primer amplification yielded estimated nucleated cell counts. The repertoire was sequenced with immunoSEQ multiplex PCR; TCRdb's copy has only in-frame clones and lacks some. V, J and clone size reflect that table, while D and trimming were determined from the DNA. The sample holds more than 200,000 clones, over 80% seen once. Germline V gene sequence: CDR1 LNHDA, CDR2 SQIVND (reference sequence). The length of the CDR3 is 13 residues. V lost 5 bases and J 7 bases, leaving 12 bases between the germline ends. This TCR came from a woman aged 70 to 79 with active or convalescent COVID-19. The genes are TRBV19 and TRBJ1-5, with D maybe TRBD1 (5 bases). Sequencing used peripheral blood. CDR3 nucleotide sequence: TGTGCCAGTAGTCCCGCGGGGGGACAGCCCCAGCATTTT. This codes for CASSPAGGQPQHF.